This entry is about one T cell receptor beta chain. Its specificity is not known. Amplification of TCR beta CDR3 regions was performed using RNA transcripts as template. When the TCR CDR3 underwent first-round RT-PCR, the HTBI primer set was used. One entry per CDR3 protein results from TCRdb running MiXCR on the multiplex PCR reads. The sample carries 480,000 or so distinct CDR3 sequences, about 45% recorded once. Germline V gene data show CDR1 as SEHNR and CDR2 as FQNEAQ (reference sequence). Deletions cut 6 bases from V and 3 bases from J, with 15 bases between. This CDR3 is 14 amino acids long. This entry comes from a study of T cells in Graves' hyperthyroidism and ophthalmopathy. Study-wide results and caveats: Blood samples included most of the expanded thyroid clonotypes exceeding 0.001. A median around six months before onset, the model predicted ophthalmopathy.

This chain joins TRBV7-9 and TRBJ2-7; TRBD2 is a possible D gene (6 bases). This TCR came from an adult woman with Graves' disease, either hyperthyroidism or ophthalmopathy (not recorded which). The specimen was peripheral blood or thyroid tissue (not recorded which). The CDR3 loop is CASSGGTGGYEQYF. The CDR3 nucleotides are TGTGCCAGCAGTGGGGGGACTGGCGGCTACGAGCAGTACTTC.